This T cell receptor beta chain was obtained from a study of neoadjuvant anti-PD-1 for oral cavity cancer. This clone has just a few counts. Sequencing used immunoSEQ multiplex PCR; TCRdb keeps in-frame clones, though not all of them. The sample has around 62,000 clones, 70% to 85% seen once; the top ten hold 2% to 3%. Patients were newly diagnosed with stage II-IVA oral cavity squamous cell carcinoma without prior systemic or radiation treatment. Germline V gene data show CDR1 as MNHEY and CDR2 as SMNVEV (reference sequence). The CDR3 contains 14 residues. V lost 5 bases and J lost 5, with 16 bases in between.

This receptor was taken from a person aged 40 to 85 with oral cavity squamous cell carcinoma. The V call is TRBV27, the J call TRBJ2-7; D gene uncertain. The specimen comprised PBMCs, sampled before nivolumab (anti-PD-1) treatment. The CDR3 is CASSRTYGIHEQYF. DNA for the CDR3: TGTGCCAGCAGTCGGACGTATGGGATACACGAGCAGTACTTC.